This is a list of T cell receptor beta chains from one sample in a study of molecular identifiers for immune sequencing clone quantification. MiXCR, run by TCRdb on the PCR reads, gives a single entry per CDR3 protein. The profile covers over 550,000 distinct CDR3 sequences, with about 25% appearing a single time and 0.6% to 0.9% taken by the ten largest. The sequenced sample was naive CD8+ T cells from blood, with Jurkat cell RNA spiked in. The receptors here all came from a human donor in good health. Some libraries in this study had Jurkat cell RNA spiked in. The conserved cysteine and the conserved F or W are not part of the CDR3 here. D genes are given only for firm matches.

V gene: TRBV7-9; J gene: TRBJ1-4; D gene: -; CDR3 protein: ASSKSSEKLF
V gene: TRBV5-4; J gene: TRBJ1-1; D gene: TRBD1; CDR3 protein: ASSPRDRVTEAF
V gene: TRBV27; J gene: TRBJ2-7; D gene: TRBD2; CDR3 protein: ASSLASGCAYEQY
V gene: TRBV14; J gene: TRBJ2-3; D gene: -; CDR3 protein: ASIHPSGLFTDTQY
V gene: TRBV13; J gene: TRBJ2-3; D gene: -; CDR3 protein: ASSLRRATDTQY
V gene: TRBV6-5; J gene: TRBJ2-2; D gene: -; CDR3 protein: ASSYSMVGIGTGELF
V gene: TRBV6-2/TRBV6-3; J gene: TRBJ1-1; D gene: -; CDR3 protein: ASSYSGNPEAF
V gene: TRBV6-2/TRBV6-3; J gene: TRBJ2-7; D gene: TRBD1; CDR3 protein: ASRRQGVMNEQY
V gene: TRBV28; J gene: TRBJ2-7; D gene: TRBD1; CDR3 protein: ASSSRQGGEQY
V gene: TRBV7-9; J gene: TRBJ2-1; D gene: TRBD2; CDR3 protein: ASTGLVAGGRSSYNEQF
V gene: TRBV12-3/TRBV12-4; J gene: TRBJ2-7; D gene: -; CDR3 protein: ASMELPWLEQY
V gene: TRBV12-3/TRBV12-4; J gene: TRBJ1-1; D gene: -; CDR3 protein: ASRFHGGTTEAF
V gene: TRBV23-1; J gene: TRBJ1-2; D gene: TRBD1; CDR3 protein: ASSQCGAGTDYGYT
V gene: TRBV11-2; J gene: TRBJ1-1; D gene: -; CDR3 protein: ASSLQHEAF
V gene: TRBV19; J gene: TRBJ2-2; D gene: -; CDR3 protein: ASSISLSGELF
V gene: TRBV20-1; J gene: TRBJ1-1; D gene: -; CDR3 protein: SARSIVGAITMNTEAF
V gene: TRBV6-5; J gene: TRBJ2-1; D gene: TRBD2; CDR3 protein: ASTRLAGVGVDEQF
V gene: TRBV9; J gene: TRBJ2-1; D gene: TRBD2; CDR3 protein: ASSTHRDYFYNEQF
V gene: TRBV5-1; J gene: TRBJ1-1; D gene: -; CDR3 protein: TSSLVPGFEAF
V gene: TRBV24-1; J gene: TRBJ2-2; D gene: -; CDR3 protein: ATSDLSLDTGELF
V gene: TRBV7-9; J gene: TRBJ2-7; D gene: -; CDR3 protein: ASSLLGGGEQY
V gene: TRBV20-1; J gene: TRBJ2-3; D gene: -; CDR3 protein: SARPSVGYADTQY
V gene: TRBV20-1; J gene: TRBJ2-3; D gene: TRBD2; CDR3 protein: SADGTSNTDTQY
V gene: TRBV12-3/TRBV12-4; J gene: TRBJ2-5; D gene: -; CDR3 protein: ASSPPVAETQY
V gene: TRBV7-9; J gene: TRBJ1-1; D gene: -; CDR3 protein: ASSLWDNTEAF
V gene: TRBV12-3/TRBV12-4; J gene: TRBJ2-5; D gene: TRBD1; CDR3 protein: ASGTDLLAQY
V gene: TRBV12-5; J gene: TRBJ1-6; D gene: -; CDR3 protein: ASGLENNKASSYNSPLH
V gene: TRBV4-1; J gene: TRBJ2-7; D gene: TRBD1; CDR3 protein: ASSNRDRMYEQY
V gene: TRBV9; J gene: TRBJ2-3; D gene: -; CDR3 protein: ASSADRAAAPQY
V gene: TRBV3-2; J gene: TRBJ1-1; D gene: -; CDR3 protein: ASSQEVWREGKQTEAF
V gene: TRBV5-6; J gene: TRBJ2-3; D gene: TRBD2; CDR3 protein: ASSLEVRPSGSGDTQY
V gene: TRBV7-8; J gene: TRBJ1-4; D gene: TRBD1; CDR3 protein: ASSFTVDRDDEKLF
V gene: TRBV7-2; J gene: TRBJ2-3; D gene: TRBD2; CDR3 protein: ASSSRLAGTDTQY
V gene: TRBV19; J gene: TRBJ2-7; D gene: TRBD1; CDR3 protein: ASSDRGKDEQY
V gene: TRBV21-1; J gene: TRBJ2-4; D gene: -; CDR3 protein: ASSKEERRGLANNIQY